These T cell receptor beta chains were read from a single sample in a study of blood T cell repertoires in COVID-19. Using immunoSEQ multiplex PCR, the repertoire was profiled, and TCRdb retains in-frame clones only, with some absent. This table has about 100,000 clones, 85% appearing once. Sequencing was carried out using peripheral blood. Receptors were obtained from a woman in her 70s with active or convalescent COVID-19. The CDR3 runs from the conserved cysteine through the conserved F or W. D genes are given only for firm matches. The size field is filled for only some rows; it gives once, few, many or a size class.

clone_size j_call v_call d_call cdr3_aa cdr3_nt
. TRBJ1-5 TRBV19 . CASSIFSGVASNQPQHF TGTGCCAGTAGTATCTTTAGCGGGGTAGCTAGCAATCAGCCCCAGCATTTT
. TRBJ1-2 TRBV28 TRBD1 CASSFGTGTYGYTF TGTGCCAGCAGTTTTGGGACAGGGACGTATGGCTACACCTTC
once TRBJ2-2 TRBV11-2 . CASSSTGNLNTGELFF TGTGCCAGCAGCTCTACAGGGAACTTGAACACCGGGGAGCTGTTTTTT
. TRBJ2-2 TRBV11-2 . CASSLNSGTGELFF TGTGCCAGCAGCTTAAACTCGGGCACCGGGGAGCTGTTTTTT
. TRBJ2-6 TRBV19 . CASSIDGATPRSGANVLTF TGTGCCAGTAGTATAGATGGGGCGACACCCCGCTCTGGGGCCAACGTCCTGACTTTC
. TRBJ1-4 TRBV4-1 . CASSQARTANEKLFF TGCGCCAGCAGCCAAGCCCGGACAGCTAATGAAAAACTGTTTTTT
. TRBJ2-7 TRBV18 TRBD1 CASSSGTGLYEQYF TGTGCCAGCTCATCAGGGACAGGGCTCTACGAGCAGTACTTC
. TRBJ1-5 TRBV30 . CAWSVRGYSNQPQHF TGTGCCTGGAGTGTACGGGGATATAGCAATCAGCCCCAGCATTTT
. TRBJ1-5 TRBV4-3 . CASSQGLYQPQHF TGCGCCAGCAGCCAGGGCCTTTATCAGCCCCAGCATTTT
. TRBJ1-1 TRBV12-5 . CASGLEQNTEAFF TGTGCTAGTGGTTTGGAACAGAACACTGAAGCTTTCTTT
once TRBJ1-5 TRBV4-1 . CASSQDSGVKPQHF TGCGCCAGCAGCCAAGATTCGGGAGTCAAACCCCAGCATTTT
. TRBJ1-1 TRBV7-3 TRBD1 CASSMDRATPSEAFF TGTGCCAGCAGCATGGACAGGGCAACCCCGAGTGAAGCTTTCTTT
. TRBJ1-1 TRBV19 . CASTPGEGRTEAFF TGTGCCAGTACTCCCGGAGAAGGTAGGACTGAAGCTTTCTTT
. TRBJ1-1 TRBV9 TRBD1 CASSVPPTGGEAFF TGTGCCAGCAGCGTACCCCCTACAGGGGGCGAAGCTTTCTTT
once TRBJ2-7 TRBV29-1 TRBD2 CSVGASGSYEQYF TGCAGCGTTGGGGCTAGCGGCAGCTACGAGCAGTACTTC
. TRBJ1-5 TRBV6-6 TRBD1 CASRGRDRSNQPQHF TGTGCCAGCAGAGGCCGGGACAGGAGCAATCAGCCCCAGCATTTT
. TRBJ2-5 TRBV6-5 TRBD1 CASNPTGYETQYF TGTGCCAGCAACCCGACAGGGTATGAGACCCAGTACTTC
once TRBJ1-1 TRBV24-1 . CATTKDSEAFF TGTGCCACCACTAAGGACTCTGAAGCTTTCTTT
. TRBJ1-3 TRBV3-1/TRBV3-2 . CASSQGQGNTIYF TGTGCCAGCAGCCAGGGACAAGGAAACACCATATATTTT
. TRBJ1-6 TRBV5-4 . CASREQLGGYNSPLHF TGTGCCAGCAGGGAGCAACTCGGCGGGTATAATTCACCCCTCCACTTT
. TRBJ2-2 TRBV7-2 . CASSPPRGNTGELFF TGTGCCAGCAGCCCCCCTCGGGGGAACACCGGGGAGCTGTTTTTT
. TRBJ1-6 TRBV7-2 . CASGSQGNNSPLHF TGTGCCAGCGGATCACAGGGAAATAATTCACCCCTCCACTTT
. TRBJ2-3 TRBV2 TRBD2 CASSLRTSGGADTQYF TGTGCCAGCAGTTTAAGGACTAGCGGGGGGGCAGATACGCAGTATTTT
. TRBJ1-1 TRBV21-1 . CASSSTGTTEAFF TGTGCCAGCAGCAGCACAGGGACCACTGAAGCTTTCTTT